A selection of T cell receptor beta chains follows, all from one sample in a study of blood T cell repertoires in COVID-19. Profiled with immunoSEQ multiplex PCR; TCRdb holds only in-frame clones, not every one. The table includes 200,000 to 250,000 clones, around 80% detected once. What was sequenced was peripheral blood. The receptors originated from a man aged 25 to 40 with active or convalescent COVID-19. Each CDR3 is given with its conserved first and last residue. D genes are given only for firm matches. Part of the rows lack a size; the others show once, few, many or a class for expanded clones.

D	V	J	size	DNA	CDR3
NA	TRBV5-6	TRBJ1-1	NA	TGTGCCAGCAGCTTTGAGAGTATGTCGACTGAAGCTTTCTTT	CASSFESMSTEAFF
TRBD2	TRBV4-3	TRBJ2-7	NA	TGCGCCAGCAGCCAAGAGCGGGAGGCCTCCTACGAGCAGTACTTC	CASSQEREASYEQYF
NA	TRBV11-1	TRBJ2-7	NA	TGTGCCAGCAGCCCACGCTGGGGGGACCGGACCTACGAGCAGTACTTC	CASSPRWGDRTYEQYF
NA	TRBV18	TRBJ2-3	NA	TGTGCCAGCTCACCAAACCGGGGAGTAACAGATACGCAGTATTTT	CASSPNRGVTDTQYF
TRBD2	TRBV7-6	TRBJ2-1	NA	TGTGCCAGCAGCTTAGAAGTTTGGCGGGAGGGATCCTACAATGAGCAGTTCTTC	CASSLEVWREGSYNEQFF
TRBD2	TRBV4-3	TRBJ2-1	few	TGCGCCAGCAGACCTCGGACTAGCGGGTACAATGAGCAGTTCTTC	CASRPRTSGYNEQFF
NA	TRBV5-1	TRBJ2-1	NA	TGCGCCAGCAGCTGGAATTGGGGGCGGAACAATGAGCAGTTCTTC	CASSWNWGRNNEQFF
NA	TRBV5-1	TRBJ2-1	NA	TGCGCCAGCTTCTTAACGCTGGGGGGGGCTGAGCAGTTCTTC	CASFLTLGGAEQFF
NA	TRBV7-2	TRBJ2-2	NA	TGTGCCAGCAGCTTCTGGACTGGCGGCTACACCGGGGAGCTGTTTTTT	CASSFWTGGYTGELFF
NA	TRBV11-2	TRBJ2-3	NA	TGTGCCAGCAGCTTTGGAGGTACAGATACGCAGTATTTT	CASSFGGTDTQYF
NA	TRBV6-2/TRBV6-3	TRBJ2-2	NA	TGTGCCAGCAGTTACGGAGCGGTACAAGGGGAGCTGTTTTTT	CASSYGAVQGELFF
TRBD2	TRBV11-3	TRBJ2-1	NA	TGTGCCAGCAGCGCCCGACTAGCGGGGGGACAAACTGAGCAGTTCTTC	CASSARLAGGQTEQFF
NA	TRBV9	TRBJ2-3	NA	TGTGCCAGCAGCGTAGAAGGACTATCAGATACGCAGTATTTT	CASSVEGLSDTQYF
NA	TRBV5-8	TRBJ2-1	NA	TGTGCCAGCAGCTTAAACTGGAATGAGCAGTTCTTC	CASSLNWNEQFF
NA	TRBV7-2	TRBJ2-5	NA	TGTGCCAGCAGCTTAGGAACCGGGAGAGCCGAGACCCAGTACTTC	CASSLGTGRAETQYF
NA	TRBV7-3	TRBJ1-2	once	TGTGCCAGCAGCTTAACAGCAACAGGGACCATACATGGCTACACCTTC	CASSLTATGTIHGYTF
NA	TRBV6-4	TRBJ1-2	once	TGTGCCAGCAGTGACTCCCCCGGTAACTATGGCTACACCTTC	CASSDSPGNYGYTF
NA	TRBV4-1	TRBJ1-2	NA	TGCGCCAGCAGCCAAAATCCGGGACTGAACTATGGCTACACCTTC	CASSQNPGLNYGYTF
NA	TRBV28	TRBJ1-6	NA	TGTGCCAGCAGTCTGATGACAGCCTATAATTCACCCCTCCACTTT	CASSLMTAYNSPLHF
NA	TRBV3-1/TRBV3-2	TRBJ1-2	NA	TGTGCCAGCAGCCAAGACAGGGCCCCGGGCTACACCTTC	CASSQDRAPGYTF
NA	TRBV10-1	TRBJ2-7	NA	TGCGCCAGCAACCTCAGCGAGCAGTACTTC	CASNLSEQYF
NA	TRBV5-1	TRBJ1-6	NA	TGCGCCAGCAGCTTTGACTTTAGAACTTCACCCCTCCACTTT	CASSFDFRTSPLHF